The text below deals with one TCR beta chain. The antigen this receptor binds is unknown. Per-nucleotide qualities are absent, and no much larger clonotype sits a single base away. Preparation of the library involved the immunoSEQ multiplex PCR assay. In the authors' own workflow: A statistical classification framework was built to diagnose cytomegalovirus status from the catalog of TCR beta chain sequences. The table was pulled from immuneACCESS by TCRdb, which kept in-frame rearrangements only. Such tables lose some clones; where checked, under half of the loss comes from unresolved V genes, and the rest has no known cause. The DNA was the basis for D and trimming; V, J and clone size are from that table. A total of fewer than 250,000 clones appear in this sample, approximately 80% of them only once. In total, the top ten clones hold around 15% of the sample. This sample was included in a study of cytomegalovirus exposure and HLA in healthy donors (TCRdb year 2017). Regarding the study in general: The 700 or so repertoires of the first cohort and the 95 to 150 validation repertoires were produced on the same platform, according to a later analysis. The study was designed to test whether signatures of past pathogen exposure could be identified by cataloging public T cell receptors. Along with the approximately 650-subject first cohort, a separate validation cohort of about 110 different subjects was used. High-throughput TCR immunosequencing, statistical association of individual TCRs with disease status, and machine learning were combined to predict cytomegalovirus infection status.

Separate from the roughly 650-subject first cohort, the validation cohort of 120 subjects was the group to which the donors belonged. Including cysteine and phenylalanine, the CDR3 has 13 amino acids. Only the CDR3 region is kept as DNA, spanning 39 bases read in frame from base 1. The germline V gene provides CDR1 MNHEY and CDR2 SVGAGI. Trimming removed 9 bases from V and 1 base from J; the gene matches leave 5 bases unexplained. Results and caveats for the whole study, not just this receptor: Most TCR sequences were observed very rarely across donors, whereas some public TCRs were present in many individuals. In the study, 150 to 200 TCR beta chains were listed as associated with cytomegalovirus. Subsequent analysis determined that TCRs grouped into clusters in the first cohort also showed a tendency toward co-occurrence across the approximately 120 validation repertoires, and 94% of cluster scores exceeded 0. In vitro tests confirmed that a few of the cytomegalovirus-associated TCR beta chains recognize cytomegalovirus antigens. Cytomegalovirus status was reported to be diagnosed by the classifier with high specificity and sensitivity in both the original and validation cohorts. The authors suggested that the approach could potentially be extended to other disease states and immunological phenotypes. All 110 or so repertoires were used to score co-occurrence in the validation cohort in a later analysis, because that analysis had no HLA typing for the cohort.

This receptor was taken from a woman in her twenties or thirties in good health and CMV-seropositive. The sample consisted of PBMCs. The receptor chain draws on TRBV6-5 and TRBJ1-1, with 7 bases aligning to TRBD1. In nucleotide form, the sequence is TGTGCCAGTAGACAGGGATCGAACACTGAAGCTTTCTTT. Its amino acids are CASRQGSNTEAFF.